These 5 T cell receptor beta chains came from one sample sequenced in a study of shared clonotypes between healthy human individuals. Sequencing used immunoSEQ multiplex PCR; TCRdb keeps in-frame clones, though not all of them. The repertoire has 450,000 to 500,000 clones, around four fifths of them found once; the top ten carry approximately 12%. Sequenced sample: PBMCs. The receptors come from a woman aged 35 to 49 in good health. Some clones in this sample may be carry-over from other donors' samples.

This clone was seen only a few times. The rearrangement joins TRBV5-5 to TRBJ2-7, with D possibly matching TRBD1 (6 bases). From germline, CDR1 is SGHKS and CDR2 YYEKEE (reference sequence). The CDR3 is 13 amino acids. V was cut by 1 base and J by 3 bases, with 8 bases left in between. DNA for the CDR3: TGTGCCAGCAGCTTGTGGACAGACTACGAGCAGTACTTC. Translation gives CASSLWTDYEQYF.

This clone was observed a single time. This chain connects TRBV2 to TRBJ1-1; D gene ambiguous. The CDR3 is 13 residues long. The ends were cut back, 1 base at V and 3 bases at J, with 6 bases in the middle. The germline CDR1 and CDR2 sequences are SNHLY and FYNNEI. The CDR3 region is CASSEGPYTEAFF. The CDR3 DNA follows: TGTGCCAGCAGTGAAGGTCCTTACACTGAAGCTTTCTTT.

This clone was detected ten times or more. V usage is TRBV5-4 and J usage is TRBJ2-2; TRBD2 aligns across 7 bases. CDR1 is SGHNT, CDR2 YYREEE, per germline (reference sequence). Germline trimming cut 4 bases from V and 4 bases from J; bases unmatched to any gene: 4. The CDR3 loop spans 14 amino acids. In DNA form, the CDR3 reads TGTGCCAGCAGCCCGGGACTACTCACCGGGGAGCTGTTTTTT. It yields the protein CASSPGLLTGELFF.

The J gene is TRBJ2-1, the V gene TRBV9; D is possibly TRBD1 or TRBD2 (6 bases each). CDR3 length: 14 amino acids. Germline V gene lookup returns CDR1 SGDLS and CDR2 YYNGEE. V was cut by 3 bases and J by 7 bases, with 14 bases left in between. The CDR3 reads CASSANLGGNEQFF. The CDR3 nucleotides read TGTGCCAGCAGCGCTAACCTAGGGGGGAATGAGCAGTTCTTC.

The chain couples TRBV6-6 to TRBJ2-5; 7 bases fit TRBD2. Germline V CDR1 and CDR2: MNHNY, SVGAGI (reference sequence). The CDR3 is 14 amino acids. J gave up 1 base and V 7 bases, and 6 bases lay outside the gene matches. The DNA for the CDR3 is TGTGCCAGCACTCAACTAGCGCCCCAAGAGACCCAGTACTTC. As protein: CASTQLAPQETQYF.